This passage covers 25 T cell receptor beta chains from one sample sequenced in a study of blood T cell repertoires in COVID-19. The assay was immunoSEQ multiplex PCR, and TCRdb's table has in-frame clones only and misses some. The table includes 200,000 to 300,000 clones, 65% to 85% detected once. The specimen sequenced was peripheral blood. These receptors originate from an elderly woman with acute or convalescent COVID-19.

The chain combines TRBV6-5 with TRBJ1-2; D ambiguous. This CDR3 comprises 13 residues. The V gene's germline CDR1 is MNHEY and CDR2 SVGAGI. Deletions cut 10 bases from V and 6 bases from J, with 18 bases between. CDR3 DNA: TGTGCCACCACCCTTATCCCAGTCGATGGCTACACCTTC. Its translation: CATTLIPVDGYTF.

The chain links TRBV7-9 to TRBJ1-5; no definite D call. The ends were cut back, 2 bases at V and 5 bases at J, with 10 bases in the middle. The CDR3 extends over 14 amino acids. Germline V gives CDR1 SEHNR, CDR2 FQNEAQ (reference sequence). The CDR3 protein is CASSLSREDQPQHF. In DNA, the CDR3 is TGTGCCAGCAGCTTATCGCGGGAAGATCAGCCCCAGCATTTT.

This sequence joins TRBV19 and TRBJ1-5; D is perhaps TRBD1 (6 bases). V lost 6 bases to trimming and J lost 7 bases, with 22 bases between them. The CDR3 is made up of 16 amino acids. Germline V gene data show CDR1 as LNHDA and CDR2 as SQIVND (reference sequence). For the CDR3, the DNA is TGTGCCAGTAGCCCAATCGAGGGGGTCGAGATACAGCCCCAGCATTTT. Protein sequence: CASSPIEGVEIQPQHF.

V gene TRBV5-4 combines with J gene TRBJ2-2, with D unclear. CDR1 is SGHNT and CDR2 is YYREEE in the germline V gene (reference sequence). This CDR3 is 15 amino acids long. Trimming left V 1 base short and J 4 bases short, with 11 bases between. CDR3 region: CASSLRSAFTGELFF. CDR3 in DNA: TGTGCCAGCAGCTTGAGGAGTGCGTTCACCGGGGAGCTGTTTTTT.

The chain employs TRBV4-1 and TRBJ1-2; a weak D match, TRBD1 (5 bases). The germline V gene encodes CDR1 MGHRA and CDR2 YSYEKL. The CDR3 is 15 residues long. The V and J ends lost 0 bases and 2 bases respectively, with 10 bases between them. This chain's CDR3 is CASSQEVGLNYGYTF. DNA for the CDR3: TGCGCCAGCAGCCAAGAAGTGGGGCTGAACTATGGCTACACCTTC.

This chain connects TRBV7-6 to TRBJ1-5; 9 nucleotides align to TRBD1. J was trimmed by 2 bases and V by 1 base; bases with no gene match: 0. Per germline, CDR1 SGHVS and CDR2 FNYEAQ. The CDR3 sequence is 15 residues long. CDR3 region: CASSLGTGGNQPQHF. The CDR3 region has the DNA TGTGCCAGCAGCTTAGGGACAGGGGGCAATCAGCCCCAGCATTTT.

The genes are TRBV6-5 and TRBJ1-2, with 10 bases identical to TRBD1. With 10 bases clipped from V and 5 bases from J, the junction kept 7 bases outside the gene matches. Germline V CDR1 and CDR2: MNHEY, SVGAGI. The CDR3 contains 13 residues. This CDR3 reads CATRMGQGYGYTF. The CDR3 DNA reads TGTGCCACACGGATGGGACAGGGGTATGGCTACACCTTC.

V is TRBV11-2 and J is TRBJ2-3; perhaps TRBD2 as D (6 bases). CDR1 is SGHAT and CDR2 is FQNNGV in the germline V gene. The germline V and J ends were trimmed by 3 bases and 2 bases, with 12 bases remaining between them. CDR3 length: 15 amino acids. The CDR3 loop is CASSFHSGSTDTQYF. DNA of the CDR3: TGTGCCAGCAGCTTCCATAGCGGTTCCACAGATACGCAGTATTTT. Together with reference TRBV11-2 and TRBJ2-3, the CDR3 gives the full variable domain: EAGVAQSPRYKIIEKRQSVAFWCNPISGHATLYWYQQILGQGPKLLIQFQNNGVVDDSQLPKDRFSAERLKGVDSTLKIQPAKLEDSAVYLCASSFHSGSTDTQYFGPGTRLTVL.

The V call is TRBV28, the J call TRBJ2-3; TRBD2 matches 14 bases. The CDR3 spans 20 residues. CDR1 is MDHEN, CDR2 SYDVKM, per germline. V lost 1 base, J lost 0 bases, and 9 bases stayed unmatched. The CDR3: CASSLSGLAGVRLSTDTQYF. The CDR3, as DNA: TGTGCCAGCAGTTTATCGGGACTAGCGGGAGTCCGCCTTAGCACAGATACGCAGTATTTT.

The chain recombines TRBV7-8 with TRBJ1-2; D is uncertain. V was clipped by 1 base and J by 4 bases, with 13 bases between them. From germline, CDR1 is SGHVS and CDR2 FQNEAQ. The CDR3 runs 15 residues. The CDR3 DNA reads as TGTGCCAGCAGCTTAGTTACCCGGGGTGCCTATGGCTACACCTTC. The encoded protein is CASSLVTRGAYGYTF. Looking up the rest from reference TRBV7-8 and TRBJ1-2 gives the full variable domain: GAGVSQSPRYKVAKRGQDVALRCDPISGHVSLFWYQQALGQGPEFLTYFQNEAQLDKSGLPSDRFFAERPEGSVSTLKIQRTQQEDSAVYLCASSLVTRGAYGYTFGSGTRLTVV.

This chain connects TRBV19 to TRBJ1-2; 8 bases map to TRBD1. V lost 4 bases, J lost 7 bases, and 2 bases stayed unmatched. The CDR3 extends over 12 amino acids. Germline V gene sequence: CDR1 LNHDA, CDR2 SQIVND (reference sequence). This CDR3 is CASSSRGLGYTF. CDR3 coding DNA: TGTGCCAGTAGTAGCAGGGGGCTTGGCTACACCTTC.

The chain employs TRBV13 and TRBJ2-4; D is perhaps TRBD2 (6 bases). This CDR3 region has 13 residues. V was clipped by 5 bases and J by 6 bases, with 11 bases between them. The germline CDR1 and CDR2 sequences are PRHDT and FYEKMQ (reference sequence). CDR3: CASSRRGGNIQYF. Here the CDR3 DNA reads TGTGCCAGCAGCAGGCGGGGCGGAAACATTCAGTACTTC.

The V call is TRBV14, the J call TRBJ2-7; 8 nucleotides agree with TRBD1. V shed 4 bases, J shed 5 bases, and the junction held 10 bases outside the gene matches. Germline V CDR1 and CDR2: SGHDN, FVKESK. The CDR3 runs 15 residues. CDR3: CASSLYLDRGNEQYF. CDR3 nucleotides: TGTGCCAGCAGCCTGTATCTTGACAGGGGTAACGAGCAGTACTTC.

This rearrangement joins TRBV7-9 to TRBJ1-4; TRBD1 aligns across 8 bases. The CDR3 runs to 14 residues. Trimming at V came to 5 bases and at J to 6 bases, leaving 5 bases not matched to a gene. In germline, CDR1 is SEHNR, CDR2 FQNEAQ (reference sequence). The CDR3: CASSPLTGDEKLFF. The CDR3 coding sequence is TGTGCCAGCAGCCCATTGACAGGGGATGAAAAACTGTTTTTT.

This clone has only a few counts. The rearrangement joins TRBV5-1 to TRBJ1-6, with D possibly being TRBD1 (6 bases). The CDR3 totals 14 residues. Looked up from germline, CDR1 is SGHRS and CDR2 is YFSETQ. Trimming cost V 4 bases and J 8 bases, with 13 bases left between them. The CDR3 DNA reads TGCGCCAGCAGCCTAGCCAGGGGTGATTCACCCCTCCACTTT. It is translated as CASSLARGDSPLHF.

The chain couples TRBV20-1 to TRBJ2-1, with D uncertain. V lost 3 bases, J lost 5 bases, and 5 bases lay in between. The CDR3 covers 11 residues. The germline gives CDR1 DFQATT, CDR2 SNEGSKA (reference sequence). CDR3 coding DNA: TGCAGTGCTAGTTTCAACAATGAGCAGTTCTTC. Translated: CSASFNNEQFF.

V and J are TRBV3-1 (or the pseudogene TRBV3-2) and TRBJ1-1; maybe TRBD1 (6 bases). This CDR3 is built from 15 residues. The V gene's germline CDR1 is LGHDT and CDR2 YNNKEL (reference sequence). Deletions cut 8 bases from V and 1 base from J, with 17 bases between. CDR3 nucleotide sequence: TGTGCCAGCCCCCCGCCGGGGGGCGCGAACACTGAAGCTTTCTTT. Amino acid sequence: CASPPPGGANTEAFF.

This chain connects TRBV6-5 to TRBJ2-7; tentative D call: TRBD1 (5 bases). In germline, CDR1 is MNHEY, CDR2 SVGAGI. V was clipped by 8 bases and J by 5 bases, with 19 bases between them. The CDR3 is 14 amino acids. Written as DNA, the CDR3 is TGTGCCAGCGTAGTTGCAGGGAATCCCCACGAGCAGTACTTC. It codes for CASVVAGNPHEQYF.

Points on this clone: Other DNA sequences from this sample encode an identical CDR3 as well. J is TRBJ2-5 and V is TRBV3-1 (or the pseudogene TRBV3-2); TRBD1 might be the D (6 bases). This CDR3 has 12 residues. CDR1 LGHDT and CDR2 YNNKEL come from the germline V gene (reference sequence). Between the trimmed V and J ends, which lost 6 bases and 3 bases, there was a span of 8 bases. CDR3 amino acids: CASSRTEETQYF. The CDR3 bases are TGTGCCAGCAGTCGGACAGAAGAGACCCAGTACTTC.

CDR3 loop: CASSLYSYEQYF. The CDR3 coding sequence is TGTGCCAGCAGCTTGTACTCCTACGAGCAGTACTTC. This sequence joins TRBV7-9 and TRBJ2-7, with D unclear. CDR1 is SEHNR, CDR2 FQNEAQ, per germline (reference sequence). Trimming stripped 3 bases from V and 0 bases from J, with 3 bases between. There are 12 residues in the CDR3.

This rearrangement joins TRBV12-3 or TRBV12-4 to TRBJ1-1, with 8 positions matching TRBD1. The CDR3 totals 13 residues. V trimming: 7 bases; J trimming: 10 bases; junction bases outside the gene matches: 11. The CDR3 spells CASTRPTGVGAFF. The CDR3 DNA is TGTGCCAGCACTAGGCCGACAGGGGTCGGAGCTTTCTTT.

Here the CDR3 DNA reads TGCGCCAGCAGCGTGGCTAGCGGGGGGTTCACCTACGAGCAGTACTTC. As protein: CASSVASGGFTYEQYF. The V call is TRBV5-1, the J call TRBJ2-7; 11 bases are a match to TRBD2. The germline V gene encodes CDR1 SGHRS and CDR2 YFSETQ. This CDR3 contains 16 residues. Trimming cost V 4 bases and J 2 bases; bases outside gene matches: 8.

This chain links TRBV12-3 or TRBV12-4 with TRBJ1-5; D is ambiguous. This CDR3 has 13 amino acids. V gave up 6 bases and J gave up 5 bases, with 11 bases separating them. The CDR3: CASSLSQDQPQHF. For the CDR3, the DNA is TGTGCCAGCAGCCTATCTCAGGATCAGCCCCAGCATTTT.

This chain links TRBV21-1 with TRBJ2-1; the table names TRBD1, a call not compared with the DNA. TRBV21-1 is annotated as a pseudogene. The CDR3 covers 16 residues. The CDR3 region has the DNA TGTGCCAGCAGCAAACAGCGGACAGGTAGGTTCAATGAGCAGTTCTTC. This codes for CASSKQRTGRFNEQFF.

V and J are TRBV5-1 and TRBJ2-1; 9 bases map to TRBD2. There are 16 residues in the CDR3. Germline CDR1 reads SGHRS; CDR2 reads YFSETQ. J lost 4 bases, V lost 4 bases, and 9 bases had no gene match. CDR3 nucleotides: TGCGCCAGCAGCCCGGCGACTAGCGGTAATTACAATGAGCAGTTCTTC. Amino acid sequence: CASSPATSGNYNEQFF.